This is a list of T cell receptor beta chains from one sample in a study of blood T cell repertoires in COVID-19. Produced via immunoSEQ multiplex PCR; TCRdb's table is partial and in-frame only. The table records some 270,000 clones, approximately 83% of them present only once. Sequenced material: peripheral blood. The receptor source for this set is a person aged 70 to 80 with COVID-19, enrolled during active disease. CDR3s include the opening cysteine and the closing phenylalanine or tryptophan. A row's size may be missing; if present it is once, few, many or a size class.

abundance: few; v_gene: TRBV29-1; j_gene: TRBJ2-6; CDR3aa: CSVRVSGANVLTF
abundance: few; v_gene: TRBV5-5; j_gene: TRBJ1-2; CDR3aa: CASSLEQGYGYTF
abundance: -; v_gene: TRBV7-2; j_gene: TRBJ2-7; CDR3aa: CASRGGAGNYEQYF
abundance: -; v_gene: TRBV2; j_gene: TRBJ2-4; CDR3aa: CASREAGLAGGRDIQYF
abundance: -; v_gene: TRBV19; j_gene: TRBJ1-5; CDR3aa: CASTFQGNQPQHF
abundance: -; v_gene: TRBV7-2; j_gene: TRBJ2-5; CDR3aa: CASSVSWGPGSQYF
abundance: few; v_gene: TRBV19; j_gene: TRBJ1-5; CDR3aa: CASSMGQQINNQPQHF
abundance: once; v_gene: TRBV19; j_gene: TRBJ2-2; CDR3aa: CASSIEGLAGGELFF
abundance: -; v_gene: TRBV4-1; j_gene: TRBJ2-3; CDR3aa: CASSQDKGRGTDTQYF
abundance: -; v_gene: TRBV2; j_gene: TRBJ1-4; CDR3aa: CASRTGEKEKLFF
abundance: -; v_gene: TRBV9; j_gene: TRBJ1-3; CDR3aa: CASSVLPGQGSGNTIYF
abundance: -; v_gene: TRBV4-1; j_gene: TRBJ1-4; CDR3aa: CASSQGGFGATNEKLFF
abundance: -; v_gene: TRBV6-2/TRBV6-3; j_gene: TRBJ1-1; CDR3aa: CASSQSDGIGTEAFF
abundance: -; v_gene: TRBV2; j_gene: TRBJ2-5; CDR3aa: CASSEAGLANKETQYF
abundance: -; v_gene: TRBV11-2; j_gene: TRBJ1-4; CDR3aa: CASSRGLEFEFTNEKLFF
abundance: -; v_gene: TRBV13; j_gene: TRBJ1-3; CDR3aa: CASSIRSDGNTIYF
abundance: -; v_gene: TRBV3-1/TRBV3-2; j_gene: TRBJ2-2; CDR3aa: CASSRRTGELFF
abundance: -; v_gene: TRBV28; j_gene: TRBJ2-3; CDR3aa: CASSLQRGAGASQYF
abundance: -; v_gene: TRBV7-9; j_gene: TRBJ1-1; CDR3aa: CASSLEGHLNTEAFF
abundance: -; v_gene: TRBV10-3; j_gene: TRBJ1-5; CDR3aa: CAISDSARGYQPQHF
abundance: -; v_gene: TRBV6-6; j_gene: TRBJ1-5; CDR3aa: CASIPTTGQPQHF
abundance: -; v_gene: TRBV27; j_gene: TRBJ2-7; CDR3aa: CASMKWQNYEQYF
abundance: -; v_gene: TRBV28; j_gene: TRBJ1-6; CDR3aa: CATDARDTYNSPLHF
abundance: -; v_gene: TRBV5-1; j_gene: TRBJ1-1; CDR3aa: CASSPRPGGEAFF
abundance: -; v_gene: TRBV6-4; j_gene: TRBJ1-1; CDR3aa: CARSRDSEAFF
abundance: -; v_gene: TRBV11-2; j_gene: TRBJ2-7; CDR3aa: CASSLSSGSRYEQYF
abundance: -; v_gene: TRBV6-5; j_gene: TRBJ2-2; CDR3aa: CASRKNGLNTGELFF
abundance: few; v_gene: TRBV11-2; j_gene: TRBJ2-7; CDR3aa: CASSLVMGGGIYEQYF
abundance: -; v_gene: TRBV4-3; j_gene: TRBJ2-5; CDR3aa: CASSQDSRQGYETQYF
abundance: once; v_gene: TRBV7-3; j_gene: TRBJ2-7; CDR3aa: CASSSPDRGEYEQYF
abundance: -; v_gene: TRBV11-2; j_gene: TRBJ1-1; CDR3aa: CASSLFRTSMNTEAFF
abundance: -; v_gene: TRBV6-2/TRBV6-3; j_gene: TRBJ2-7; CDR3aa: CASSYSVKDSPYEQYF
abundance: once; v_gene: TRBV27; j_gene: TRBJ2-7; CDR3aa: CASSFSGPAYEQYF
abundance: -; v_gene: TRBV7-2; j_gene: TRBJ2-5; CDR3aa: CASNLRSGGRGYGQGTQYF
abundance: few; v_gene: TRBV10-3; j_gene: TRBJ2-1; CDR3aa: CAISKTESGNEQFF